This passage covers 10 T cell receptor beta chains from one sample sequenced in a study of read filtering for tumor transcriptome and immune sequencing (TCRdb year 2020). Sequencing used an Illumina HiSeq 4000. The Immunoverse kit was used to build TCR libraries from about 430 ng RNA, with molecular barcoded adaptors covering alpha/delta and beta/gamma chains. In-frame beta chains were kept once TCRdb had trimmed the public reads at Q25 with fastp and called clones with MiXCR. All rows with the same CDR3 protein become a single entry with the most common DNA and genes. This sample gives tens of thousands of distinct CDR3 sequences in total; approximately 15% of them show up just once. Of the sample, over 35% falls within the top ten clones. Sequenced input: a population of CD138-negative cells sorted from bone marrow. The sample's cell subset or site label, in plain terms: bone marrow mononuclear cells depleted of CD138+ plasma/myeloma cells by negative magnetic selection. These receptors were obtained from a donor at least 40 years old with multiple myeloma.

The CDR3 DNA follows: TGTGCCAGCAGCAAAATCAGTCGACAGGGCTCCTACAATGAGCAGTTCTTC. The encoded protein is CASSKISRQGSYNEQFF. The V gene is TRBV21-1, the J gene TRBJ2-1; the D segment call TRBD1 is taken from the table without a DNA check. TRBV21-1 is given as a pseudogene. The CDR3 length is 17 residues.

Comments on this clonotype: A much bigger clone sits one base away, suggesting this may be a read error. The chain links TRBV20-1 to TRBJ2-7; the D gene is possibly TRBD1 (6 bases). This CDR3 has 12 amino acids. Germline assignment: CDR1 DFQATT and CDR2 SNEGSKA (reference sequence). V was pared by 6 bases and J by 2 bases, with 11 bases between. CDR3 protein: CSAGAPPYEQYF. The CDR3 DNA follows: TGCAGTGCGGGGGCTCCCCCCTACGAGCAGTACTTC.

This clonotype occurred many times. The chain joins TRBV27 to TRBJ2-1; 12 bases match TRBD1. The CDR3 has 16 amino acids. CDR1 is MNHEY, CDR2 SMNVEV, per germline (reference sequence). Trimming took 5 bases from V and 8 from J; bases not matched to a gene: 10. This CDR3 reads CASSVPGTGGFDEQFF. The CDR3 DNA reads TGTGCCAGCAGTGTCCCCGGGACAGGGGGCTTCGATGAGCAGTTCTTC.

Comment on this clonotype: A read error is possible here, since a much larger clone lies one base away. This rearrangement joins TRBV24-1 to TRBJ2-1; TRBD1 aligns across 9 bases. The CDR3 loop spans 15 amino acids. CDR1 and CDR2 from the germline V gene are KGHDR and SFDVKD. CDR3 residues: CATSDRDRAYKEQFF. CDR3 sequence (DNA): TGTGCCACCAGTGATAGGGACAGGGCTTACAAGGAGCAGTTCTTC.

This clonotype was observed many times. The rearrangement uses TRBV5-6 and TRBJ1-1, with D perhaps matching TRBD1 (5 bases). CDR3 length: 14 amino acids. V lost 9 bases to trimming and J lost 2 bases, with 17 bases between them. Germline V gene data show CDR1 as SGHDT and CDR2 as YYEEEE. CDR3 coding DNA: TGTGCCAAGAATCAGGGCAGGCGAAACACTGAAGCTTTCTTT. Translated: CAKNQGRRNTEAFF.

V and J are TRBV5-1 and TRBJ2-3, with D tentatively TRBD1 (6 bases). In germline, CDR1 is SGHRS, CDR2 YFSETQ. The V end lost 4 bases, the J end lost 3 bases, and 12 bases lay between the germline ends. The CDR3 length is 14 residues. Here the CDR3 reads CASSQRTETDTQYF. The CDR3 nucleotides read TGCGCCAGCAGCCAAAGGACAGAAACAGATACGCAGTATTTT.

This clonotype was detected a few times. A much larger clone lies one base from this, so it may be a read error. The J gene is TRBJ2-7, the V gene TRBV28; D unresolved. This CDR3 has 12 amino acids. Trimming removed 3 bases from V and 7 bases from J, with 10 bases in between. CDR1 is MDHEN, CDR2 SYDVKM, per germline. CDR3 in DNA: TGTGCCAGCAGTTTGCCGGCGGCGGAGCAGTACTTC. Its translation is CASSLPAAEQYF.

This clonotype was observed at least ten times. The chain recombines TRBV4-2 with TRBJ2-1; 9 nucleotides line up with TRBD2. There are 15 residues in the CDR3. Unmatched junction bases numbered 9, after V lost 4 bases and J lost 8 bases. Germline V gene sequence: CDR1 LGHNA, CDR2 YNFKEQ. The CDR3 region has the DNA TGTGCCAGCAGCCGCTCTAGCGGGAATAACGATGAGCAGTTCTTC. Translation gives CASSRSSGNNDEQFF.

This clonotype was seen ten or more times. V is TRBV6-2 or TRBV6-3 and J is TRBJ2-5; D might be TRBD2 (6 bases). V lost 5 bases and J lost 2, with 12 bases in between. Germline CDR1 is MNHEY and CDR2 is SVGEGT. This CDR3 contains 14 residues. The CDR3 is CASSPIAVQETQYF. In DNA, the CDR3 is TGTGCCAGCAGTCCGATAGCGGTACAAGAGACCCAGTACTTC.

The table lists this clonotype with many counts. This chain links TRBV25-1 with TRBJ1-5; no clear D gene. The germline V gene has CDR1 MGHDK and CDR2 SYGVNS. V was pared by 3 bases and J by 9 bases, with 12 bases between. The CDR3 is 13 amino acids. The CDR3 sequence is CASSDAIRGPQHF. Here the CDR3 DNA reads TGTGCCAGCAGTGACGCGATACGGGGGCCCCAGCATTTT.